The 25 T cell receptor beta chains below were found in one sample sequenced in a study of control samples from healthy donors and cancer patients. This table comes from immunoSEQ multiplex PCR, and its TCRdb copy is limited to in-frame clones, with some not included. This sample has 130,000 to 150,000 clones; about 91% occur once, and the top ten carry roughly 3.2%. Sequences were obtained from blood. The receptors come from a man aged 25 to 40 in good health.

The rearrangement uses TRBV5-6 and TRBJ1-5; D not resolved. This CDR3 spans 15 amino acids. Germline CDR1 is SGHDT and CDR2 is YYEEEE. The ends were cut back, 0 bases at V and 4 bases at J, with 11 bases in the middle. CDR3 region: CASSLAGNGNQPQHF. CDR3 nucleotide sequence: TGTGCCAGCAGCTTGGCGGGGAATGGGAATCAGCCCCAGCATTTT.

The chain employs TRBV24-1 and TRBJ2-2; D is possibly TRBD1 or TRBD2 (5 bases each). V was trimmed by 9 bases and J by 0 bases, leaving 13 bases between them. The germline V gene has CDR1 KGHDR and CDR2 SFDVKD. The CDR3 length is 15 residues. The CDR3 nucleotides read TGTGCCACCGCCCGGGACGGATCGAACACCGGGGAGCTGTTTTTT. Amino acids: CATARDGSNTGELFF.

This clone occurred once. The V and J genes are TRBV7-9 and TRBJ1-2; no firm D call. Germline CDR1 SEHNR, CDR2 FQNEAQ (reference sequence). The CDR3 runs 15 residues. V lost 2 bases, J lost 4 bases, and 14 bases lay in between. The CDR3 DNA reads TGTGCCAGCAGCTTATCAAGGGAAGGGAGCTATGGCTACACCTTC. It yields the protein CASSLSREGSYGYTF.

V and J are TRBV5-8 and TRBJ1-6; 7 bases are shared with TRBD1. The CDR3 is 15 residues long. V trimming: 4 bases; J trimming: 5 bases; junction bases outside the gene matches: 6. Germline V gives CDR1 SGHTS, CDR2 YDEGEE. Here the CDR3 reads CASSQGQSDNSPLHF. In DNA, the CDR3 is TGTGCCAGCAGCCAGGGACAGTCCGATAATTCACCCCTCCACTTT.

The rearrangement joins TRBV27 to TRBJ1-2; D may be TRBD1 (6 bases). V lost 3 bases and J lost 2, with 10 bases in between. The CDR3 runs 14 residues. Germline V gene sequence: CDR1 MNHEY, CDR2 SMNVEV (reference sequence). The DNA of the CDR3 is TGTGCCAGCAGTTTTGGGGGCGCCAACTATGGCTACACCTTC. Translation gives CASSFGGANYGYTF.

The V gene is TRBV19, the J gene TRBJ1-5; 8 bases are a match to TRBD1. V shed 1 base, J shed 4 bases, and the junction held 3 bases outside the gene matches. CDR1 and CDR2 (germline): LNHDA, SQIVND (reference sequence). There are 15 residues in the CDR3. CDR3 bases: TGTGCCAGTAGTATAGGGCAGGGGGCGAATCAGCCCCAGCATTTT. This sequence encodes CASSIGQGANQPQHF.

V and J are TRBV5-1 and TRBJ1-1; D is unclear. The CDR3 sequence is 14 residues long. Germline CDR1 SGHRS, CDR2 YFSETQ. V gave up 0 bases and J gave up 3 bases, with 9 bases separating them. The CDR3 reads CASSLDGLDTEAFF. The CDR3 bases are TGCGCCAGCAGCTTGGACGGGCTCGACACTGAAGCTTTCTTT.

The chain combines TRBV5-5 with TRBJ1-3; D gene ambiguous. V was trimmed by 3 bases and J by 0 bases, leaving 13 bases between them. This CDR3 spans 16 amino acids. CDR1 and CDR2 from the germline V gene are SGHKS and YYEKEE (reference sequence). The CDR3 reads CASSYQVPLSGNTIYF. For the CDR3, the DNA is TGTGCCAGCAGCTATCAAGTGCCCCTCTCTGGAAACACCATATATTTT.

This clone was recorded once. The V call is TRBV11-2, the J call TRBJ2-3; weak D call: TRBD2 (6 bases). CDR1 and CDR2 from the germline V gene are SGHAT and FQNNGV. This CDR3 has 16 amino acids. V was pared by 5 bases and J by 2 bases, with 17 bases between. CDR3 sequence: CASSEPWRGATDTQYF. The CDR3 DNA follows: TGTGCCAGCAGCGAACCCTGGCGGGGTGCCACAGATACGCAGTATTTT.

The V call is TRBV5-4, the J call TRBJ2-3; tentative D call: TRBD2 (5 bases). This CDR3 is 12 amino acids long. Deletions cut 2 bases from V and 9 bases from J, with 10 bases between. Germline CDR1 reads SGHNT; CDR2 reads YYREEE (reference sequence). In DNA, the CDR3 is TGTGCCAGCAGCTTAGACCGCGGGACGCAGTATTTT. Translation gives CASSLDRGTQYF.

The chain is built from TRBV6-4 and TRBJ1-1; 8 bases align to TRBD1. From germline, CDR1 is MRHNA and CDR2 SNTAGT. CDR3 length: 11 amino acids. V was pared by 9 bases and J by 4 bases, with 1 base of the junction left unmatched. CDR3 nucleotides: TGTGCCAGGGGGACAGGCACTGAAGCTTTCTTT. Translating gives CARGTGTEAFF.

The chain couples TRBV5-1 to TRBJ2-4; 7 bases agree with TRBD1. Germline CDR1 and CDR2: SGHRS and YFSETQ. J lost 5 bases, V lost 4 bases, and 12 bases had no gene match. The CDR3 length is 16 residues. The CDR3 sequence is CASSTRQGKKQNIQYF. In DNA form, the CDR3 reads TGCGCCAGCAGCACGCGACAGGGCAAGAAGCAAAACATTCAGTACTTC.

The chain combines TRBV9 with TRBJ1-4; no clear D. The CDR3 sequence is 15 residues long. Germline CDR1 is SGDLS and CDR2 is YYNGEE. With 3 bases removed from V and 0 bases from J, the gap between germline ends came to 9 bases. CDR3 DNA sequence: TGTGCCAGCAGCGCCCACGGGTCAACTAATGAAAAACTGTTTTTT. Residues: CASSAHGSTNEKLFF.

This chain uses TRBV27 with TRBJ1-5, with unresolved D. Germline loops: CDR1 MNHEY, CDR2 SMNVEV (reference sequence). V lost 1 base to trimming and J lost 2 bases, with 3 bases between them. The CDR3 length is 13 residues. This CDR3 is CASSLLGNQPQHF. For the CDR3, the DNA is TGTGCCAGCAGTTTATTAGGCAATCAGCCCCAGCATTTT.

V gene TRBV6-6 combines with J gene TRBJ2-1; TRBD2 matches at 10 bases. Germline trimming cut 4 bases from V and 12 bases from J; bases unmatched to any gene: 12. Per germline, CDR1 MNHNY and CDR2 SVGAGI (reference sequence). The CDR3 is made up of 15 amino acids. The CDR3 sequence is CASSSSSGGTAGQFF. In nucleotides, the CDR3 is TGTGCCAGCAGTTCCTCTAGCGGGGGAACGGCGGGGCAGTTCTTC.

The chain is built from TRBV4-1 and TRBJ1-2, with 7 bases matching TRBD1. The junction had 10 bases not matched to a gene; V was cut back by 1 base and J by 2 bases. The CDR3 totals 17 residues. Germline CDR1 is MGHRA and CDR2 is YSYEKL. This CDR3 is CASSQVRGGSLNYGYTF. CDR3 nucleotides: TGCGCCAGCAGCCAAGTCAGGGGGGGAAGTCTCAACTATGGCTACACCTTC.

The rearrangement joins TRBV3-1 (or the pseudogene TRBV3-2) to TRBJ1-6; D gene ambiguous. The CDR3 totals 15 residues. Germline V gene data show CDR1 as LGHDT and CDR2 as YNNKEL (reference sequence). Trimming cost V 0 bases and J 7 bases, with 10 bases left between them. The CDR3 DNA reads TGTGCCAGCAGCCAAGATCAAGGGTTCAATTCACCCCTCCACTTT. It encodes CASSQDQGFNSPLHF.

This clone was picked up one time. The genes are TRBV6-5 and TRBJ2-2; tentative D call: TRBD2 (5 bases). CDR1 and CDR2 from the germline V gene are MNHEY and SVGAGI. The CDR3 extends over 15 amino acids. Trimming took 7 bases from V and 1 from J, leaving 13 bases between them. The CDR3 is CASNLQRGNTGELFF. The CDR3 DNA reads as TGTGCCAGCAACCTTCAACGGGGGAACACCGGGGAGCTGTTTTTT.

Of note for this clone: Other DNA sequences within the sample encode an identical CDR3. The chain has TRBV29-1 and TRBJ1-1, with a weak D call TRBD1 (5 bases). CDR3 length: 13 amino acids. V shed 3 bases and J shed 4 bases, with 12 bases lying between them. Germline CDR1 reads SQVTM; CDR2 reads ANQGSEA. The CDR3 sequence is CSVEEGRGTEAFF. CDR3 bases: TGCAGCGTTGAGGAGGGGCGGGGCACTGAAGCTTTCTTT.

The chain carries TRBV28 and TRBJ1-1; TRBD1 matches at 7 bases. J lost 1 base, V lost 5 bases, and 7 bases had no gene match. Germline CDR1 is MDHEN and CDR2 is SYDVKM. The CDR3 is 15 amino acids. For the CDR3, the DNA is TGTGCCAGCAGTCCTCGACAGGGATCGAACACTGAAGCTTTCTTT. As protein: CASSPRQGSNTEAFF.

This chain connects TRBV7-3 to TRBJ1-2, with TRBD1 as a possible D gene (6 bases). V gave up 5 bases and J gave up 0 bases, with 16 bases separating them. CDR3 size: 16 residues. The germline V gene has CDR1 SGHTA and CDR2 FQGTGA. CDR3 loop: CASSARRTDANYGYTF. The CDR3 region has the DNA TGTGCCAGCAGCGCCCGACGGACAGACGCTAACTATGGCTACACCTTC.

The CDR3 DNA follows: TGTGCCAGCAAGTCAGGCTGGAACACTGAAGCTTTCTTT. Translated: CASKSGWNTEAFF. The rearrangement links TRBV27 to TRBJ1-1; D remains ambiguous. Germline assignment: CDR1 MNHEY and CDR2 SMNVEV (reference sequence). The CDR3 sequence is 13 residues long. V was shortened by 7 bases and J by 1 base, with 10 bases between the two germline ends.

The V call is TRBV29-1, the J call TRBJ1-1; 8 positions agree with TRBD1. With V trimmed by 7 bases and J by 5 bases, 21 bases remained unmatched. CDR1 and CDR2 (germline): SQVTM, ANQGSEA. This CDR3 is built from 17 residues. The DNA of the CDR3 is TGCAGCGCTAAGACTGGACAGGGTAAAGGGGGTAAAACTGAAGCTTTCTTT. As protein: CSAKTGQGKGGKTEAFF.

The chain combines TRBV2 with TRBJ1-3, with 7 bases fitting TRBD1. Germline lookup yields CDR1 SNHLY and CDR2 FYNNEI. V was clipped by 6 bases and J by 0 bases; unmatched bases: 11. The CDR3 is made up of 17 amino acids. The CDR3 bases are TGTGCCAGCAGGACCGGGACAGCTTCATACTCTGGAAACACCATATATTTT. Its protein product is CASRTGTASYSGNTIYF. Full variable domain (missing parts from reference TRBV2 and TRBJ1-3): EPEVTQTPSHQVTQMGQEVILRCVPISNHLYFYWYRQILGQKVEFLVSFYNNEISEKSEIFDDQFSVERPDGSNFTLKIRSTKLEDSAMYFCASRTGTASYSGNTIYFGEGSWLTVV.

This chain links TRBV2 with TRBJ1-4; TRBD1 might be the D (5 bases). This CDR3 contains 16 residues. CDR1 and CDR2 (germline): SNHLY, FYNNEI. V was trimmed by 0 bases and J by 5 bases, leaving 13 bases between them. The CDR3 protein is CASSEALVGANEKLFF. The CDR3, as DNA: TGTGCCAGCAGTGAAGCCCTGGTAGGGGCGAATGAAAAACTGTTTTTT. Supplemented by reference TRBV2 and TRBJ1-4, the full variable domain reads EPEVTQTPSHQVTQMGQEVILRCVPISNHLYFYWYRQILGQKVEFLVSFYNNEISEKSEIFDDQFSVERPDGSNFTLKIRSTKLEDSAMYFCASSEALVGANEKLFFGSGTQLSVL.